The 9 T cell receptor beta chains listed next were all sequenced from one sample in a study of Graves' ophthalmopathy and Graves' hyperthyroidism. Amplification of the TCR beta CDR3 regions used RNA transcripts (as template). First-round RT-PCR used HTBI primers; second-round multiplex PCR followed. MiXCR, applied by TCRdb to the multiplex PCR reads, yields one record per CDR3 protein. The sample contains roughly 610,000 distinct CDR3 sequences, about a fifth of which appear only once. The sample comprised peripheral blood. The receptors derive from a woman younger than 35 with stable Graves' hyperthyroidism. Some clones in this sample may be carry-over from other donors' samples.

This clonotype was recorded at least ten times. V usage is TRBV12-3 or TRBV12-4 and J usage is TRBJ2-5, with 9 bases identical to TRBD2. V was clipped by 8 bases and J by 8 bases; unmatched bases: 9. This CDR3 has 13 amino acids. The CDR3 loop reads CASYSGGLDTQYF. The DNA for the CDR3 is TGTGCCAGCTATAGCGGGGGACTAGACACCCAGTACTTC.

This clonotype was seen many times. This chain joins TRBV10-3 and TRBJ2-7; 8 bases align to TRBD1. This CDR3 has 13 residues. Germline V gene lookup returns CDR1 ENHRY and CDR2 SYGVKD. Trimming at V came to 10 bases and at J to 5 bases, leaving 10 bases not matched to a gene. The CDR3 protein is CATVGQGRDEQYF. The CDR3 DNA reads TGTGCCACCGTTGGACAGGGACGGGACGAGCAGTACTTC.

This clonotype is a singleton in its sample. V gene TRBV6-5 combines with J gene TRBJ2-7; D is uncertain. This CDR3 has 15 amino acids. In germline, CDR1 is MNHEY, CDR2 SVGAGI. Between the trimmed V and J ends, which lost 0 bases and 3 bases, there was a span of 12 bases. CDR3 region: CASSYSVEQYYEQYF. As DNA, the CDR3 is TGTGCCAGCAGTTACTCGGTCGAGCAGTACTACGAGCAGTACTTC.

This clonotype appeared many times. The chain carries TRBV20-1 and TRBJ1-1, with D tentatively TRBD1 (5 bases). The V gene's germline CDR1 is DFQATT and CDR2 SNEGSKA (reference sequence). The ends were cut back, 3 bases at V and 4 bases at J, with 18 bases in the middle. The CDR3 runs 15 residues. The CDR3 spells CSASGGSLGVTEAFF. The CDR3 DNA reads TGCAGTGCTAGTGGAGGGTCCTTGGGGGTCACTGAAGCTTTCTTT.

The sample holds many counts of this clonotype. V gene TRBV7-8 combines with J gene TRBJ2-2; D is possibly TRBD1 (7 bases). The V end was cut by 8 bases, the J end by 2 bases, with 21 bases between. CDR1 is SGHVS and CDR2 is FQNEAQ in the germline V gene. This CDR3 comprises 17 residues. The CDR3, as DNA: TGTGCCAGCCCCAAGGGGGCGGGACTCCTAAACACCGGGGAGCTGTTTTTT. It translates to CASPKGAGLLNTGELFF.

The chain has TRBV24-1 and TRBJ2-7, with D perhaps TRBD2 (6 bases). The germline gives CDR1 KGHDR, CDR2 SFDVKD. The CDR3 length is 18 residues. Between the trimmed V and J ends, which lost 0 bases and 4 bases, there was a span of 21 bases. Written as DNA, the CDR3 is TGTGCCACCAGTGATTTGTCGGGGGACGCATCCCAATTTTACGAGCAGTACTTC. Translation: CATSDLSGDASQFYEQYF.

The CDR3 DNA sequence: TGTGCCAGCAGTTCTCCGCGCTGGGAGCTGTTTTTT. Translation gives CASSSPRWELFF. V usage is TRBV27 and J usage is TRBJ2-2; D unclear. The CDR3 has 12 residues. Germline V gene lookup returns CDR1 MNHEY and CDR2 SMNVEV (reference sequence). Trimming removed 4 bases from V and 9 bases from J, with 9 bases in between.

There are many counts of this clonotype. CDR3 DNA sequence: TGTGCCAGCAGCGCTGGACAGGACTATGGCTACACCTTC. This codes for CASSAGQDYGYTF. The rearrangement joins TRBV11-2 to TRBJ1-2; TRBD1 matches at 7 bases. The CDR3 is made up of 13 amino acids. Germline V gene lookup returns CDR1 SGHAT and CDR2 FQNNGV. Unmatched junction bases numbered 3, after V lost 5 bases and J lost 3 bases.

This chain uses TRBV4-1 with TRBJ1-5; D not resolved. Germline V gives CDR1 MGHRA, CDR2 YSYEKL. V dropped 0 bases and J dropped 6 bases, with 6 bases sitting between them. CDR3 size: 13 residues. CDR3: CASSQDTVQPQHF. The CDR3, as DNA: TGCGCCAGCAGCCAAGATACGGTTCAGCCCCAGCATTTT.